This is a list of T cell receptor beta chains from one sample in a study of T cell responses to AZD1222 COVID-19 vaccine. Only in-frame clones appear in the TCRdb table, and some are missing; sequencing was by immunoSEQ multiplex PCR. Altogether 80,000 or so clones are present, approximately 90% being singletons, with the ten largest covering about 5.2%. The sequences come from peripheral blood, collected on day 0 of AZD1222 vaccination. These receptors all come from an adult in good health. The CDR3 runs from the conserved cysteine through the conserved F or W. Each record gives: J gene, D gene, V gene, clone size, CDR3 DNA, CDR3 protein. The D gene is left open where the match is weak. A clone size is listed for some rows: how often the clone was seen (once, few, many), or a class if it is expanded.

J gene: TRBJ2-7
D gene: TRBD1
V gene: TRBV12-3/TRBV12-4
clone size: NA
CDR3 DNA: TGTGCCAGCGGCAGGGGGAACGAGCAGTACTTC
CDR3 protein: CASGRGNEQYF

J gene: TRBJ2-6
D gene: NA
V gene: TRBV7-6
clone size: NA
CDR3 DNA: TGTGCCAGCAGCCGTGCCGGACAGTTAAGCTCTGGGGCCAACGTCCTGACTTTC
CDR3 protein: CASSRAGQLSSGANVLTF

J gene: TRBJ2-1
D gene: NA
V gene: TRBV2
clone size: NA
CDR3 DNA: TGTGCCAGCAGATCCGGCCGGGGGTCCTACAATGAGCAGTTCTTC
CDR3 protein: CASRSGRGSYNEQFF

J gene: TRBJ1-2
D gene: NA
V gene: TRBV14
clone size: NA
CDR3 DNA: TGTGCCAGCAGCCAAACAGGGAGTCTCCGATTATATGGCTACACCTTC
CDR3 protein: CASSQTGSLRLYGYTF

J gene: TRBJ2-5
D gene: TRBD1
V gene: TRBV19
clone size: NA
CDR3 DNA: TGTGCCAGTAGTATTGTCACAGGGGCTCGAATAGGGACCCAGTACTTC
CDR3 protein: CASSIVTGARIGTQYF

J gene: TRBJ2-7
D gene: TRBD1
V gene: TRBV19
clone size: NA
CDR3 DNA: TGTGCCAGTAGTATTAGGACCGGGACAGGGAAACCTTACTCCTACGAGCAGTACTTC
CDR3 protein: CASSIRTGTGKPYSYEQYF

J gene: TRBJ2-7
D gene: NA
V gene: TRBV6-5
clone size: NA
CDR3 DNA: TGTGCCAGCAGTTACTCGGGCGGAACCTACGAGCAGTACTTC
CDR3 protein: CASSYSGGTYEQYF

J gene: TRBJ1-6
D gene: TRBD1
V gene: TRBV19
clone size: NA
CDR3 DNA: TGTGCCAGTAGTATCGACAGGGAGGTATCACCCCTCCACTTT
CDR3 protein: CASSIDREVSPLHF

J gene: TRBJ2-2
D gene: TRBD1
V gene: TRBV6-4
clone size: NA
CDR3 DNA: TGTGCCAGCTCCTTTGCAGGGGGTACCGGGGAGCTGTTTTTT
CDR3 protein: CASSFAGGTGELFF

J gene: TRBJ1-1
D gene: NA
V gene: TRBV7-9
clone size: once
CDR3 DNA: TGTGCCAGCAGTGCCCAGGCGGGCACTGAAGCTTTCTTT
CDR3 protein: CASSAQAGTEAFF

J gene: TRBJ1-4
D gene: TRBD1
V gene: TRBV28
clone size: NA
CDR3 DNA: TGTGCCAGCAGTTTAGAGCGACAGGGGGCGGAAAAACTGTTTTTT
CDR3 protein: CASSLERQGAEKLFF

J gene: TRBJ2-7
D gene: TRBD2
V gene: TRBV5-5
clone size: NA
CDR3 DNA: TGTGCCAGCAGCTTGGCGGGGGGGCCCATATACGAGCAGTACTTC
CDR3 protein: CASSLAGGPIYEQYF

J gene: TRBJ2-3
D gene: NA
V gene: TRBV11-3
clone size: NA
CDR3 DNA: TGTGCCAGCAGCCCGCCGGGGTTGGATACGCAGTATTTT
CDR3 protein: CASSPPGLDTQYF

J gene: TRBJ1-1
D gene: NA
V gene: TRBV5-5
clone size: NA
CDR3 DNA: TGTGCCAGCAGCTTGGCTGTTGAAGCTTTCTTT
CDR3 protein: CASSLAVEAFF

J gene: TRBJ1-6
D gene: NA
V gene: TRBV28
clone size: NA
CDR3 DNA: TGTGCCAGCAGTTTAAGGGCCAGCTCCTATAATTCACCCCTCCACTTT
CDR3 protein: CASSLRASSYNSPLHF

J gene: TRBJ1-1
D gene: NA
V gene: TRBV5-1
clone size: NA
CDR3 DNA: TGCGCCAGCAGCTTGAACCAGGCATCTGCCACTGAAGCTTTCTTT
CDR3 protein: CASSLNQASATEAFF

J gene: TRBJ1-1
D gene: NA
V gene: TRBV7-9
clone size: NA
CDR3 DNA: TGTGCCAGCAGCCTTACCAGGGGAAAGAGTCAAAACACTGAAGCTTTCTTT
CDR3 protein: CASSLTRGKSQNTEAFF

J gene: TRBJ2-6
D gene: NA
V gene: TRBV25-1
clone size: once
CDR3 DNA: TGTGCCAGCAGTGAATTCCTTGGCTCTGGGGCCAACGTCCTGACTTTC
CDR3 protein: CASSEFLGSGANVLTF

J gene: TRBJ1-5
D gene: NA
V gene: TRBV28
clone size: NA
CDR3 DNA: TGTGCCAGCAGTTCCCTGGGGGCAAGCAATCAGCCCCAGCATTTT
CDR3 protein: CASSSLGASNQPQHF

J gene: TRBJ2-7
D gene: TRBD1
V gene: TRBV9
clone size: NA
CDR3 DNA: TGTGCCAGCAGCGTAAGCAGGGGGCCGGGCGAGCAGTACTTC
CDR3 protein: CASSVSRGPGEQYF

J gene: TRBJ1-2
D gene: TRBD1
V gene: TRBV2
clone size: medium-sized
CDR3 DNA: TGTGCCAGCAGTGACGGGAAGGGGGCACACTATGGCTACACCTTC
CDR3 protein: CASSDGKGAHYGYTF

J gene: TRBJ1-1
D gene: NA
V gene: TRBV19
clone size: few
CDR3 DNA: TGTGCCAGTAGTCCCCCGGGAGGCAGCACTGAAGCTTTCTTT
CDR3 protein: CASSPPGGSTEAFF

J gene: TRBJ1-1
D gene: NA
V gene: TRBV9
clone size: NA
CDR3 DNA: TGTGCCAGCAGCGTAGACATGAACACTGAAGCTTTCTTT
CDR3 protein: CASSVDMNTEAFF

J gene: TRBJ1-4
D gene: NA
V gene: TRBV4-1
clone size: few
CDR3 DNA: TGCGCCAGCAGCCAAGATCCGGGGGCGAATGAAAAACTGTTTTTT
CDR3 protein: CASSQDPGANEKLFF

J gene: TRBJ1-2
D gene: TRBD1
V gene: TRBV27
clone size: NA
CDR3 DNA: TGTGCCAGCAGTTCCGACAGGGTCTATGGCTACACCTTC
CDR3 protein: CASSSDRVYGYTF

J gene: TRBJ1-5
D gene: TRBD1
V gene: TRBV4-1
clone size: NA
CDR3 DNA: TGCGCCAGCAGCCAAGAAATAGGGGGCGGGGGAAGGGGCAATCAGCCCCAGCATTTT
CDR3 protein: CASSQEIGGGGRGNQPQHF

J gene: TRBJ1-1
D gene: NA
V gene: TRBV4-3
clone size: NA
CDR3 DNA: TGCGCCAGCAGCCAAGCCGGGAGGAACACTGAAGCTTTCTTT
CDR3 protein: CASSQAGRNTEAFF

J gene: TRBJ1-6
D gene: NA
V gene: TRBV9
clone size: NA
CDR3 DNA: TGTGCCAGCAGCGTAGAGGGCAGTAGCTCCTATAATTCACCCCTCCACTTT
CDR3 protein: CASSVEGSSSYNSPLHF

J gene: TRBJ2-5
D gene: TRBD2
V gene: TRBV5-4
clone size: NA
CDR3 DNA: TGTGCCAGCAGCCTCGGGACTAGGAGTTCGGACCAGTACTTC
CDR3 protein: CASSLGTRSSDQYF

J gene: TRBJ1-1
D gene: NA
V gene: TRBV9
clone size: few
CDR3 DNA: TGTGCCAGCAGCGTAGCTGGGGGCGACACTGAAGCTTTCTTT
CDR3 protein: CASSVAGGDTEAFF

J gene: TRBJ2-5
D gene: NA
V gene: TRBV5-1
clone size: NA
CDR3 DNA: TGCGCCAGCAGCCCGTGGGGACGGCAAGAGACCCAGTACTTC
CDR3 protein: CASSPWGRQETQYF

J gene: TRBJ1-2
D gene: NA
V gene: TRBV29-1
clone size: NA
CDR3 DNA: TGCAGCTCCGGAACAGACTATGGCTACACCTTC
CDR3 protein: CSSGTDYGYTF

J gene: TRBJ1-6
D gene: NA
V gene: TRBV2
clone size: NA
CDR3 DNA: TGTGCCAGCAGTTCGGGGGGATTTGGATCACCCCTCCACTTT
CDR3 protein: CASSSGGFGSPLHF

J gene: TRBJ1-1
D gene: TRBD1
V gene: TRBV20-1
clone size: NA
CDR3 DNA: TGCAGTGCGGCTCAGGGGGCGGAAGCTTTCTTT
CDR3 protein: CSAAQGAEAFF

J gene: TRBJ2-3
D gene: NA
V gene: TRBV6-6
clone size: NA
CDR3 DNA: TGTGCCAGCACCCTGGGCAGAAGCACAGATACGCAGTATTTT
CDR3 protein: CASTLGRSTDTQYF

J gene: TRBJ1-1
D gene: NA
V gene: TRBV27
clone size: NA
CDR3 DNA: TGTGCCAGCAGTTCGGGCAGGGGTAACCAGGGCACTGAAGCTTTCTTT
CDR3 protein: CASSSGRGNQGTEAFF

J gene: TRBJ2-5
D gene: NA
V gene: TRBV5-1
clone size: NA
CDR3 DNA: TGCGCCAGCAGCTTACAAGAGACCCAGTACTTC
CDR3 protein: CASSLQETQYF

J gene: TRBJ1-2
D gene: TRBD1
V gene: TRBV15
clone size: once
CDR3 DNA: TGTGCCACAAAACAACAGGGGATGGACTATGGCTACACCTTC
CDR3 protein: CATKQQGMDYGYTF

J gene: TRBJ2-7
D gene: NA
V gene: TRBV5-1
clone size: NA
CDR3 DNA: TGCGCCAGCAGCTTTACAGGGACCTACGAGCAGTACTTC
CDR3 protein: CASSFTGTYEQYF

J gene: TRBJ1-5
D gene: NA
V gene: TRBV10-1
clone size: NA
CDR3 DNA: TGCGCCAGCAGTGGTTTTTTTTGGGACCCTAGCAATCAGCCCCAGCATTTT
CDR3 protein: CASSGFFWDPSNQPQHF

J gene: TRBJ2-3
D gene: NA
V gene: TRBV5-1
clone size: once
CDR3 DNA: TGCGCCAGCAGCTTAAACGTGCCGGGGGCCGGGGATACGCAGTATTTT
CDR3 protein: CASSLNVPGAGDTQYF

J gene: TRBJ2-1
D gene: NA
V gene: TRBV6-1
clone size: NA
CDR3 DNA: TGTGCCAGCAGTGAAGGGCCCTACAATGAGCAGTTCTTC
CDR3 protein: CASSEGPYNEQFF

J gene: TRBJ1-1
D gene: TRBD1
V gene: TRBV5-1
clone size: NA
CDR3 DNA: TGCGCCAGCAGCTTGGCCTACAGGGGGAAGAACACTGAAGCTTTCTTT
CDR3 protein: CASSLAYRGKNTEAFF

J gene: TRBJ1-1
D gene: NA
V gene: TRBV11-3
clone size: NA
CDR3 DNA: TGTGCCAGCAGCCAGGGCGGAGGGCTGAACACTGAAGCTTTCTTT
CDR3 protein: CASSQGGGLNTEAFF

J gene: TRBJ1-1
D gene: NA
V gene: TRBV5-1
clone size: NA
CDR3 DNA: TGCGCCAGCAGCTGGGAGGGAAACACTGAAGCTTTCTTT
CDR3 protein: CASSWEGNTEAFF

J gene: TRBJ1-3
D gene: NA
V gene: TRBV6-1
clone size: NA
CDR3 DNA: TGTGCCAGCAGTGAAGCGCTTCGGGTCAGGGCGCTACACACCATATATTTT
CDR3 protein: CASSEALRVRALHTIYF

J gene: TRBJ1-5
D gene: NA
V gene: TRBV10-3
clone size: NA
CDR3 DNA: TGTGCCATCAGTGATGAGGGAATTAGCAATCAGCCCCAGCATTTT
CDR3 protein: CAISDEGISNQPQHF

J gene: TRBJ1-4
D gene: TRBD1
V gene: TRBV15
clone size: NA
CDR3 DNA: TGTGCCACCAGCAGCCCGACAGGGAGGAATGAAAAACTGTTTTTT
CDR3 protein: CATSSPTGRNEKLFF

J gene: TRBJ1-1
D gene: NA
V gene: TRBV6-2/TRBV6-3
clone size: NA
CDR3 DNA: TGTGCCAGCAGTTACCTATTACAGGAGATGAACACTGAAGCTTTCTTT
CDR3 protein: CASSYLLQEMNTEAFF

J gene: TRBJ2-1
D gene: NA
V gene: TRBV3-1/TRBV3-2
clone size: NA
CDR3 DNA: TGTGCCAGCAGCCAAGACCACCAGATGTACAATGAGCAGTTCTTC
CDR3 protein: CASSQDHQMYNEQFF

J gene: TRBJ2-5
D gene: NA
V gene: TRBV7-2
clone size: NA
CDR3 DNA: TGTGCCAGCAGCTTCGGGCCAAGGTACCAAGAGACCCAGTACTTC
CDR3 protein: CASSFGPRYQETQYF

J gene: TRBJ2-7
D gene: NA
V gene: TRBV29-1
clone size: NA
CDR3 DNA: TGCAGCGTTGAGCAGGATACCTACGAGCAGTACTTC
CDR3 protein: CSVEQDTYEQYF

J gene: TRBJ1-6
D gene: TRBD1
V gene: TRBV18
clone size: NA
CDR3 DNA: TGTGCCAGCTCACCAACCTCAGGGGGCAATTCACCCCTCCACTTT
CDR3 protein: CASSPTSGGNSPLHF

J gene: TRBJ2-4
D gene: TRBD1
V gene: TRBV28
clone size: NA
CDR3 DNA: TGTGCCAGCAGTACACAAATCGGACAGGGGGCAGGGGGCGTTCGGGTACTAGCCAAAAACATTCAGTACTTC
CDR3 protein: CASSTQIGQGAGGVRVLAKNIQYF

J gene: TRBJ1-4
D gene: NA
V gene: TRBV11-2
clone size: NA
CDR3 DNA: TGTGCCAGCAGCTTAGGTGAAAAACTGTTTTTT
CDR3 protein: CASSLGEKLFF

J gene: TRBJ2-1
D gene: NA
V gene: TRBV6-1
clone size: few
CDR3 DNA: TGTGCCAGCAGTGAAGATGGGGGGAGCGGCCACAATGAGCAGTTCTTC
CDR3 protein: CASSEDGGSGHNEQFF

J gene: TRBJ1-5
D gene: NA
V gene: TRBV27
clone size: NA
CDR3 DNA: TGTGCCAGCAGTTTAATGGGGAGGTATAGCAATCAGCCCCAGCATTTT
CDR3 protein: CASSLMGRYSNQPQHF